The 11 T cell receptor beta chains in this list originate from one sample, sequenced in a study of CD8+ T cells in alopecia areata (dated by TCRdb to 2017 to 2018). The time point label on this specimen signifies: 4 weeks on oral tofacitinib. The label giving this sample's treatment or condition can be read as: oral pan-JAK inhibitor, 5-10 mg twice daily. The library was produced with the immunoSEQ multiplex PCR assay. RNA was extracted from all samples and reverse transcribed into cDNA as template for TCR sequencing. TCRdb's version of the immuneACCESS table is confined to in-frame rearrangements and falls short of the full clone set. An unresolved V gene accounts for under half of the shortfall where checked; the remainder is of unknown origin. Across this sample there are about 160,000 clones, with about two thirds seen only once. The ten largest clones represent roughly 0.99% of the sample. The sequencing used CD4+ T cells sorted from blood, collected at week 4, from a patient treated with tofacitinib. These receptors all come from a human donor with alopecia areata.

The chain links TRBV5-6 to TRBJ1-2, with a weak D call TRBD1 (5 bases). There are 14 residues in the CDR3. V lost 1 base and J 5 bases, leaving 12 bases between the germline ends. The germline V gene has CDR1 SGHDT and CDR2 YYEEEE. In DNA, the CDR3 is TGTGCCAGCAGCTTGACGGCGAGGGGATATGGCTACACCTTC. It translates to CASSLTARGYGYTF.

This sequence joins TRBV29-1 and TRBJ2-3, with D possibly being TRBD1 or TRBD2 (6 bases each). Germline CDR1 SQVTM, CDR2 ANQGSEA. The ends were cut back, 7 bases at V and 4 bases at J, with 12 bases in the middle. The CDR3 contains 12 residues. CDR3 residues: CSAYRDSDTQYF. Written as DNA, the CDR3 is TGCAGCGCCTACAGGGACTCAGATACGCAGTATTTT.

The chain is built from TRBV20-1 and TRBJ2-1, with D perhaps TRBD1 (6 bases). There are 11 residues in the CDR3. From germline, CDR1 is DFQATT and CDR2 SNEGSKA (reference sequence). Trimming removed 6 bases from V and 7 bases from J, with 10 bases in between. CDR3 DNA: TGCAGTGCGGACAGAACGAATGAGCAGTTCTTC. Translation gives CSADRTNEQFF.

The chain employs TRBV7-2 and TRBJ1-1; maybe TRBD1 (5 bases). The germline V gene has CDR1 SGHTA and CDR2 FQGNSA. This CDR3 spans 14 amino acids. The V end lost 2 bases, the J end lost 0 bases, and 7 bases lay between the germline ends. In DNA, the CDR3 is TGTGCCAGCAGCTTATTGGGGGTGAACACTGAAGCTTTCTTT. It encodes CASSLLGVNTEAFF.

V gene TRBV10-3 combines with J gene TRBJ1-5; possibly TRBD1 for D (5 bases). Germline V gives CDR1 ENHRY, CDR2 SYGVKD. V was shortened by 6 bases and J by 5 bases, with 14 bases between the two germline ends. The length of the CDR3 is 14 residues. The CDR3: CAISENRGDQPQHF. The CDR3 region has the DNA TGTGCCATCAGCGAGAATAGGGGTGATCAGCCCCAGCATTTT.

The chain carries TRBV29-1 and TRBJ2-3; D not certain. Deletions cut 4 bases from V and 2 bases from J, with 10 bases between. The germline gives CDR1 SQVTM, CDR2 ANQGSEA. This CDR3 spans 13 amino acids. The CDR3 region has the DNA TGCAGCGTTGTGAACGAACTCACAGATACGCAGTATTTT. It is translated as CSVVNELTDTQYF.

V is TRBV5-1 and J is TRBJ2-7; possible D gene TRBD2, 6 bases. Trimming cost V 2 bases and J 5 bases, with 8 bases left between them. The CDR3 totals 12 residues. Germline CDR1 is SGHRS and CDR2 is YFSETQ. The CDR3 region is CASSFGGNEQYF. In nucleotides, the CDR3 is TGCGCCAGCAGCTTCGGGGGAAACGAGCAGTACTTC.

CDR3: CAWFRRGPGANVLTF. In DNA, the CDR3 is TGTGCCTGGTTCCGCCGGGGACCTGGGGCCAACGTCCTGACTTTC. The chain recombines TRBV30 with TRBJ2-6; TRBD1 or TRBD2 may be the D gene (5 bases each). CDR3 length: 15 amino acids. CDR1 is GTSNPN, CDR2 SVGIG, per germline (reference sequence). Trimming shortened V by 5 bases and J by 2 bases, and 13 bases separated the two germline ends.

This chain links TRBV7-2 with TRBJ2-3, with D perhaps matching TRBD1 (6 bases). Between the trimmed V and J ends, which lost 1 base and 2 bases, there was a span of 10 bases. Per germline, CDR1 SGHTA and CDR2 FQGNSA. CDR3 length equals 15 residues. For the CDR3, the DNA is TGTGCCAGCAGCTTAGGGGACAACCCCACAGATACGCAGTATTTT. The encoded protein is CASSLGDNPTDTQYF.

The chain has TRBV30 and TRBJ2-3; the D call may be TRBD1 or TRBD2 (5 bases each). This CDR3 is built from 13 residues. CDR1 GTSNPN and CDR2 SVGIG come from the germline V gene (reference sequence). V was clipped by 2 bases and J by 10 bases, with 16 bases between them. The CDR3 nucleotides read TGTGCCTGGAGTACCTACCCGGGGCGACCGCAGTATTTT. Protein: CAWSTYPGRPQYF.

The chain uses TRBV2 and TRBJ2-1; no clear D gene. The length of the CDR3 is 15 residues. V shed 7 bases and J shed 8 bases, with 21 bases lying between them. CDR1 and CDR2 from the germline V gene are SNHLY and FYNNEI. The CDR3 reads CASNPPRVGKDEQFF. The CDR3, as DNA: TGTGCCAGCAACCCCCCAAGGGTCGGAAAGGATGAGCAGTTCTTC. Supplemented by reference TRBV2 and TRBJ2-1, the full variable domain reads EPEVTQTPSHQVTQMGQEVILRCVPISNHLYFYWYRQILGQKVEFLVSFYNNEISEKSEIFDDQFSVERPDGSNFTLKIRSTKLEDSAMYFCASNPPRVGKDEQFFGPGTRLTVL.